These T cell receptor beta chains were read from a single sample in a study of cytomegalovirus exposure and HLA in healthy donors. Some clones are missing from TCRdb's copy, which holds only in-frame ones; the method was immunoSEQ multiplex PCR. Of more than 85,000 clones listed, 77% were seen once; the top ten hold 7.7%. Sequenced material: PBMCs. The receptors shown here come from a female donor in good health and CMV-seronegative. Each CDR3 is given with its conserved first and last residue. The D gene is left open where the match is weak. Clone size is shown for a subset of rows, as once, few, many or a class of expanded clone.

TRBJ2-1,NA,NA,TRBV27,CASSLLAEYNEQFF,TGTGCCAGCAGTTTATTGGCGGAATACAATGAGCAGTTCTTC
TRBJ1-1,NA,TRBD1,TRBV19,CASSRGQGAVKGSEAFF,TGTGCCAGTAGTCGGGGACAGGGGGCAGTGAAGGGCTCTGAAGCTTTCTTT
TRBJ1-6,once,NA,TRBV15,CATSRVTGDNSPLHF,TGTGCCACCAGCAGAGTGACAGGAGATAATTCACCCCTCCACTTT
TRBJ2-1,NA,NA,TRBV19,CATKSGPSSYNEQFF,TGTGCCACCAAAAGCGGACCGAGCTCCTACAATGAGCAGTTCTTC
TRBJ2-1,NA,NA,TRBV4-2,CASSQDLANTPYNEQFF,TGTGCCAGCAGCCAAGACCTAGCGAATACCCCCTACAATGAGCAGTTCTTC
TRBJ2-3,NA,NA,TRBV13,CASSPLWDSGNTDTQYF,TGTGCCAGCAGCCCACTTTGGGATAGCGGAAACACAGATACGCAGTATTTT
TRBJ1-2,NA,TRBD1,TRBV7-9,CASSLGQGAHYDGYTF,TGTGCCAGCAGCTTAGGACAGGGGGCGCATTACGATGGCTACACCTTC
TRBJ2-1,NA,NA,TRBV19,CASSIVEREQFF,TGTGCCAGTAGTATAGTCGAGCGTGAGCAGTTCTTC
TRBJ1-1,NA,NA,TRBV18,CASSPPEGWGSFF,TGTGCCAGCTCACCACCGGAGGGATGGGGCTCTTTCTTT
TRBJ1-2,NA,NA,TRBV6-1,CASSESLGQNYGYTF,TGTGCCAGCAGTGAAAGCCTCGGACAGAACTATGGCTACACCTTC
TRBJ2-5,NA,TRBD2,TRBV5-6,CASSFGTSGGRGETQYF,TGTGCCAGCAGCTTTGGGACTAGCGGGGGGCGGGGAGAGACCCAGTACTTC
TRBJ1-1,NA,TRBD1,TRBV7-6,CASSLVGRDREFGTEAFF,TGTGCCAGCAGCTTAGTCGGCCGGGACAGGGAATTCGGCACTGAAGCTTTCTTT
TRBJ2-1,NA,TRBD2,TRBV10-1,CASSEWGNGSGGPALVGYNEQFF,TGCGCCAGCAGTGAGTGGGGGAACGGCTCGGGAGGACCCGCGCTAGTGGGCTACAATGAGCAGTTCTTC
TRBJ2-7,NA,NA,TRBV6-5,CASSYSRGQARGEQYF,TGTGCCAGCAGTTACTCGAGGGGACAAGCGCGGGGGGAGCAGTACTTC
TRBJ1-1,NA,TRBD1,TRBV5-1,CASSLDRGRAFF,TGCGCCAGCAGCTTAGACAGGGGGCGGGCTTTCTTT
TRBJ1-2,NA,NA,TRBV6-5,CASRPIPGVYGYTF,TGTGCCAGCCGACCCATCCCCGGAGTCTATGGCTACACCTTC
TRBJ2-7,NA,TRBD1,TRBV5-6,CASSLGGTGPYEQYF,TGTGCCAGCAGCTTGGGTGGGACAGGGCCTTACGAGCAGTACTTC
TRBJ2-5,NA,TRBD2,TRBV27,CASSPYPRGSGGAWQETQYF,TGTGCCAGCAGTCCCTACCCTCGGGGTAGCGGGGGGGCCTGGCAAGAGACCCAGTACTTC
TRBJ1-1,NA,NA,TRBV7-6,CASTLTRNTEAFF,TGTGCCAGCACCCTCACAAGGAACACTGAAGCTTTCTTT
TRBJ1-4,NA,TRBD1,TRBV6-1,CASKPGTVEKLFF,TGTGCCAGCAAGCCGGGGACAGTTGAAAAACTGTTTTTT
TRBJ2-5,NA,TRBD1,TRBV11-2,CASRTWGQGQETQYF,TGTGCCAGCAGGACCTGGGGACAGGGTCAAGAGACCCAGTACTTC
TRBJ1-4,NA,TRBD1,TRBV25-1,CASSEIDRVKEKLFF,TGTGCCAGCAGTGAAATCGACAGGGTGAAGGAAAAACTGTTTTTT
TRBJ1-2,NA,NA,TRBV6-1,CASREGLTNYGYTF,TGTGCCAGCAGGGAAGGTCTTACTAACTATGGCTACACCTTC
TRBJ2-7,once,TRBD1,TRBV29-1,CSVEVLGQGGYEQYF,TGCAGCGTTGAGGTATTAGGACAGGGCGGATACGAGCAGTACTTC
TRBJ2-3,NA,TRBD2,TRBV5-4,CASSSGGGTQYF,TGTGCCAGCAGCTCTGGGGGGGGTACGCAGTATTTT
TRBJ1-1,NA,TRBD1,TRBV18,CASSPTGGNTEAFF,TGTGCCAGCTCGCCGACAGGGGGGAACACTGAAGCTTTCTTT
TRBJ2-1,NA,TRBD1,TRBV11-2,CASSGTGAGEQFF,TGTGCCAGCAGCGGGACAGGGGCGGGTGAGCAGTTCTTC
TRBJ1-4,NA,NA,TRBV18,CASSRGNEKLFF,TGTGCCAGCTCAAGAGGAAATGAAAAACTGTTTTTT
TRBJ1-5,few,NA,TRBV6-5,CASRTDSRNQPQHF,TGTGCCAGCAGAACGGACAGCCGCAATCAGCCCCAGCATTTT
TRBJ2-7,NA,TRBD2,TRBV6-5,CASSFSTSGTSYEQYF,TGCGCCAGCAGTTTCTCGACTAGCGGGACGTCCTACGAGCAGTACTTC
TRBJ1-5,once,NA,TRBV27,CASSPTGNSNQPQHF,TGTGCCAGCAGTCCCACAGGAAATAGCAATCAGCCCCAGCATTTT
TRBJ1-2,NA,NA,TRBV11-2,CASSPEPGAGGYTF,TGTGCCAGCAGCCCGGAGCCAGGGGCCGGTGGCTACACCTTC
TRBJ1-5,NA,NA,TRBV6-6,CATRGLGASNQPQHF,TGTGCCACCAGAGGCCTTGGGGCTTCCAATCAGCCCCAGCATTTT
TRBJ2-7,NA,TRBD1,TRBV28,CASRQRGQGQQHF,TGTGCCAGCAGACAACGGGGACAGGGGCAGCAGCACTTC
TRBJ1-2,NA,TRBD1,TRBV27,CASSLTDRGSGYTF,TGTGCCAGCAGTCTGACGGACAGGGGGAGTGGCTACACCTTC
TRBJ1-2,NA,TRBD1,TRBV9,CASSLAGQGTGGYTF,TGTGCCAGCAGCTTAGCCGGACAGGGCACGGGAGGCTACACCTTC
TRBJ2-5,NA,NA,TRBV5-1,CASRLMDTQETQYF,TGCGCCAGCAGATTGATGGACACCCAAGAGACCCAGTACTTC
TRBJ2-1,few,TRBD2,TRBV6-4,CASSEAGAMDEQFF,TGTGCCAGCAGTGAAGCGGGAGCGATGGATGAGCAGTTCTTC
TRBJ2-3,few,NA,TRBV4-1,CASSQGLGTDTQYF,TGCGCCAGCAGCCAAGGACTAGGCACAGATACGCAGTATTTT
TRBJ1-4,NA,NA,TRBV19,CASSPGTLRGEKLFF,TGTGCCAGTAGTCCCGGGACCCTCAGGGGTGAAAAACTGTTTTTT
TRBJ1-4,NA,TRBD1,TRBV27,CASSYGPDRVSGRLFF,TGTGCCAGCAGTTATGGGCCCGACAGGGTGAGCGGGAGACTGTTTTTT
TRBJ2-7,NA,TRBD2,TRBV18,CASSLGLAGTYEQYF,TGTGCCAGCTCACTCGGACTAGCGGGAACCTACGAGCAGTACTTC
TRBJ1-3,NA,NA,TRBV5-1,CASSYGGGLADFSGNTIYF,TGCGCCAGCAGTTATGGTGGGGGCTTGGCCGACTTCTCTGGAAACACCATATATTTT
TRBJ2-1,NA,NA,TRBV7-7,CASSPGSPGNEQFF,TGTGCTAGCAGCCCCGGGTCTCCCGGTAATGAGCAGTTCTTC
TRBJ2-6,NA,TRBD1,TRBV30,CAWSWHRGANVLTF,TGTGCCTGGAGTTGGCACAGGGGTGCCAACGTCCTGACTTTC
TRBJ1-2,NA,TRBD1,TRBV11-1,CASSPQGKYGYTF,TGTGCCAGCAGCCCACAGGGGAAATATGGCTACACCTTC
TRBJ2-5,NA,NA,TRBV29-1,CSVNLLTLETQYF,TGCAGCGTTAATCTACTGACTTTAGAGACCCAGTACTTC
TRBJ1-1,few,TRBD1,TRBV5-4,CASSGDRGGTEAFF,TGTGCCAGCAGCGGAGACAGGGGGGGGACTGAAGCTTTCTTT
TRBJ2-5,NA,TRBD2,TRBV7-3,CASSLSGLAGGLETQYF,TGTGCCAGCAGCTTATCCGGACTAGCGGGGGGCCTTGAGACCCAGTACTTC
TRBJ2-7,NA,TRBD2,TRBV10-3,CAIRRLTTSGGSYEQYF,TGTGCCATCAGACGGCTGACGACTAGCGGGGGTTCCTACGAGCAGTACTTC
TRBJ2-3,NA,TRBD2,TRBV2,CATSGLAGGRITDTQYF,TGTGCCACTTCGGGACTAGCGGGAGGGAGAATAACAGATACGCAGTATTTT
TRBJ2-7,NA,TRBD1,TRBV11-2,CASSRDRVTPYEQYF,TGTGCCAGCAGCCGCGACAGGGTTACCCCCTACGAGCAGTACTTC
TRBJ1-3,few,NA,TRBV28,CASRFLDSRGNTIYF,TGTGCCAGCAGGTTTCTGGACAGCCGCGGAAACACCATATATTTT